These T cell receptor beta chains were read from a single sample in a study of blood T cell repertoires in COVID-19. Some clones are missing from TCRdb's copy, which holds only in-frame ones; the method was immunoSEQ multiplex PCR. The sample contains 150,000 to 180,000 clones, about 89% of which appear only once. The sequencing sample was made of peripheral blood. The receptors come from a man aged 50 or older with acute or convalescent COVID-19. The CDR3 runs from the conserved cysteine through the conserved F or W. The order of the fields is V gene, D gene, clone size, J gene, CDR3 protein, CDR3 DNA. The D gene is left open where the match is weak. Clone size, where shown, is once, few, many, or a class for clones that have expanded.

V gene: TRBV7-6; D gene: TRBD1; clone size: -; J gene: TRBJ2-1; CDR3 protein: CASSYQTGEILDEQFF; CDR3 DNA: TGTGCCAGCAGCTACCAGACAGGGGAGATCTTGGATGAGCAGTTCTTC
V gene: TRBV30; D gene: -; clone size: once; J gene: TRBJ1-2; CDR3 protein: CAHFTYGYTF; CDR3 DNA: TGTGCCCACTTTACCTATGGCTACACCTTC
V gene: TRBV28; D gene: TRBD1; clone size: -; J gene: TRBJ1-2; CDR3 protein: CASSSHRGFRTFGYTF; CDR3 DNA: TGTGCCAGCAGTTCCCACAGGGGTTTTCGCACCTTTGGCTACACCTTC
V gene: TRBV27; D gene: -; clone size: once; J gene: TRBJ2-7; CDR3 protein: CASGQRSDYEQYF; CDR3 DNA: TGTGCCAGTGGACAGCGCTCCGACTACGAGCAGTACTTC
V gene: TRBV28; D gene: TRBD2; clone size: -; J gene: TRBJ2-2; CDR3 protein: CATPKVAGSNTGELFF; CDR3 DNA: TGTGCCACCCCTAAAGTAGCGGGGTCGAACACCGGGGAGCTGTTTTTT
V gene: TRBV15; D gene: -; clone size: once; J gene: TRBJ2-3; CDR3 protein: CATSREYRLSTDTQYF; CDR3 DNA: TGTGCCACCAGCAGAGAATACAGGTTGAGCACAGATACGCAGTATTTT
V gene: TRBV29-1; D gene: TRBD1; clone size: -; J gene: TRBJ1-1; CDR3 protein: CSVVGTGGYGTEAFF; CDR3 DNA: TGCAGCGTTGTCGGGACAGGGGGCTATGGCACTGAAGCTTTCTTT
V gene: TRBV19; D gene: -; clone size: -; J gene: TRBJ1-2; CDR3 protein: CASRINRDYGYTF; CDR3 DNA: TGTGCCAGTAGGATCAACAGGGACTATGGCTACACCTTC
V gene: TRBV5-1; D gene: TRBD1; clone size: once; J gene: TRBJ1-4; CDR3 protein: CASSLAGGPPGEKLFF; CDR3 DNA: TGCGCCAGCAGCTTGGCAGGGGGCCCCCCAGGGGAAAAACTGTTTTTT
V gene: TRBV27; D gene: TRBD2; clone size: -; J gene: TRBJ2-7; CDR3 protein: CASSLGEGLSYEQYF; CDR3 DNA: TGTGCCAGCAGTTTAGGGGAGGGCTTATCCTACGAGCAGTACTTC
V gene: TRBV4-2; D gene: -; clone size: -; J gene: TRBJ1-2; CDR3 protein: CASSQATDSLLGYTF; CDR3 DNA: TGTGCCAGCAGCCAAGCGACCGACAGCCTCTTAGGCTACACCTTC
V gene: TRBV19; D gene: -; clone size: -; J gene: TRBJ1-1; CDR3 protein: CASSMLMGQNTEAFF; CDR3 DNA: TGTGCCAGTAGTATGCTTATGGGGCAGAACACTGAAGCTTTCTTT
V gene: TRBV27; D gene: -; clone size: -; J gene: TRBJ2-1; CDR3 protein: CASSSPWTHGHEQFF; CDR3 DNA: TGTGCCAGCAGTTCGCCTTGGACTCACGGGCATGAGCAGTTCTTC
V gene: TRBV2; D gene: TRBD1; clone size: -; J gene: TRBJ1-1; CDR3 protein: CASRRQGAFTEAFF; CDR3 DNA: TGTGCCAGCAGAAGGCAGGGGGCCTTCACTGAAGCTTTCTTT
V gene: TRBV30; D gene: TRBD1; clone size: -; J gene: TRBJ1-1; CDR3 protein: CAWIGQGSPEAFF; CDR3 DNA: TGTGCCTGGATAGGACAGGGGAGCCCTGAAGCTTTCTTT
V gene: TRBV4-1; D gene: TRBD1; clone size: -; J gene: TRBJ1-2; CDR3 protein: CASSQVAVGQDPPYGYTF; CDR3 DNA: TGCGCCAGCAGCCAGGTGGCCGTCGGACAGGACCCTCCCTATGGCTACACCTTC
V gene: TRBV29-1; D gene: TRBD1; clone size: -; J gene: TRBJ1-5; CDR3 protein: CSVGQGGNQPQHF; CDR3 DNA: TGCAGCGTGGGCCAGGGGGGCAATCAGCCCCAGCATTTT
V gene: TRBV30; D gene: -; clone size: once; J gene: TRBJ1-4; CDR3 protein: CAWSLGGNEKLFF; CDR3 DNA: TGTGCCTGGAGTCTGGGAGGTAATGAAAAACTGTTTTTT
V gene: TRBV3-1/TRBV3-2; D gene: TRBD1; clone size: -; J gene: TRBJ1-2; CDR3 protein: CASSYRGFKNYGYTF; CDR3 DNA: TGTGCCAGCAGCTACAGGGGGTTTAAGAACTATGGCTACACCTTC
V gene: TRBV6-5; D gene: TRBD1; clone size: -; J gene: TRBJ2-7; CDR3 protein: CASSKGQRAYEQYF; CDR3 DNA: TGTGCCAGCAGTAAGGGACAGCGTGCCTACGAGCAGTACTTC
V gene: TRBV27; D gene: TRBD2; clone size: few; J gene: TRBJ2-2; CDR3 protein: CASSPGLAGGPRPGELFF; CDR3 DNA: TGTGCCAGCAGTCCGGGACTAGCGGGAGGGCCTCGACCCGGGGAGCTGTTTTTT
V gene: TRBV3-1/TRBV3-2; D gene: TRBD1; clone size: -; J gene: TRBJ1-6; CDR3 protein: CASSQGGQGGSPLHF; CDR3 DNA: TGTGCCAGCAGCCAAGGGGGACAGGGTGGATCACCCCTCCACTTT
V gene: TRBV12-3/TRBV12-4; D gene: -; clone size: -; J gene: TRBJ1-5; CDR3 protein: CASSFAQNQPQHF; CDR3 DNA: TGTGCCAGCAGTTTTGCCCAGAATCAGCCCCAGCATTTT
V gene: TRBV5-4; D gene: TRBD1; clone size: -; J gene: TRBJ2-1; CDR3 protein: CASSLPDRGLEQFF; CDR3 DNA: TGTGCCAGCAGCTTGCCCGACAGGGGGCTTGAGCAGTTCTTC
V gene: TRBV11-3; D gene: TRBD2; clone size: -; J gene: TRBJ2-1; CDR3 protein: CASSSGLALINEQFF; CDR3 DNA: TGTGCCAGCAGCTCGGGACTAGCGCTCATCAATGAGCAGTTCTTC
V gene: TRBV4-2; D gene: -; clone size: -; J gene: TRBJ2-5; CDR3 protein: CASSKLDQETQYF; CDR3 DNA: TGTGCCAGCAGCAAACTAGACCAAGAGACCCAGTACTTC
V gene: TRBV27; D gene: -; clone size: -; J gene: TRBJ1-3; CDR3 protein: CASPHGVPLSGNTIYF; CDR3 DNA: TGTGCCAGCCCCCACGGAGTTCCCCTCTCTGGAAACACCATATATTTT
V gene: TRBV7-9; D gene: -; clone size: -; J gene: TRBJ2-5; CDR3 protein: CASSFGLGRGSQETQYF; CDR3 DNA: TGTGCCAGCAGCTTTGGTTTAGGAAGGGGTAGCCAAGAGACCCAGTACTTC
V gene: TRBV14; D gene: -; clone size: -; J gene: TRBJ1-2; CDR3 protein: CASSPKRTANYGYTF; CDR3 DNA: TGTGCCAGCAGCCCGAAGAGGACTGCTAACTATGGCTACACCTTC
V gene: TRBV28; D gene: TRBD1; clone size: once; J gene: TRBJ2-5; CDR3 protein: CASNLPRTGPYQETQYF; CDR3 DNA: TGTGCCAGCAACCTCCCCCGGACAGGTCCGTACCAAGAGACCCAGTACTTC
V gene: TRBV11-2; D gene: TRBD2; clone size: few; J gene: TRBJ2-5; CDR3 protein: CASSPGTTLETQYF; CDR3 DNA: TGTGCCAGCAGCCCCGGGACTACCTTAGAGACCCAGTACTTC
V gene: TRBV18; D gene: TRBD1; clone size: -; J gene: TRBJ1-4; CDR3 protein: CASSPSGTGHATNEKLFF; CDR3 DNA: TGTGCCAGCTCACCCTCCGGGACAGGTCATGCAACTAATGAAAAACTGTTTTTT